This T cell receptor beta chain derives from a study of shared clonotypes between healthy human individuals. V lost 5 bases and J lost 5, with 18 bases in between. Germline V CDR1 and CDR2: SGHTA, FQGNSA. This CDR3 has 15 amino acids. The table came from immunoSEQ multiplex PCR; TCRdb's copy has only in-frame clones and leaves some out. The table includes roughly 600,000 clones, about 98% detected once. Only CD45RO-negative cells positively selected for CCR7 counted as naive CD8 cells, so terminally differentiated effector memory CD45RA+ cells were excluded. The TCR sequence derives from a man aged 30 to 45 in good health. Sequencing was carried out using naive CD8+ T cells sorted from blood. The chain uses TRBV7-2 and TRBJ1-2; no clear D gene. The DNA for the CDR3 is TGTGCCAGCAGCGAGTCCCCGGCAGGAAATTATGGCTACACCTTC. It yields the protein CASSESPAGNYGYTF.